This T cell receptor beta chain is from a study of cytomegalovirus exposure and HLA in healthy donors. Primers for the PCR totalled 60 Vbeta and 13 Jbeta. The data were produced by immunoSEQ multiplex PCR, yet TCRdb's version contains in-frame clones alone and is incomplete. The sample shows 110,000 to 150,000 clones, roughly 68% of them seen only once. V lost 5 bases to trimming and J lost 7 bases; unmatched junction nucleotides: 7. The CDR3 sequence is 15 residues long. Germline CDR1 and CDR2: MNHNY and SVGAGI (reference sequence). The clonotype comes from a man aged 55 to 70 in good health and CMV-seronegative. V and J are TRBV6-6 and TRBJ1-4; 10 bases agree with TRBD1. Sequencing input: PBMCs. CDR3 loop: CASSRATGGGEKLFF. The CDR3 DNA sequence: TGTGCCAGCAGTCGGGCGACAGGGGGCGGTGAAAAACTGTTTTTT.